The clone carrying this TCR beta chain was seen at least ten times. Its antigen is unidentified. Whole blood was used without fractionation, so all unsorted peripheral T cells were included. The data originate from a study of HIV-infected patients and healthy controls. Study-level results: Compared with healthy controls, HIV-infected patients showed less CDR3 sharing between individuals. Compared with controls, mean Gini indices were significantly raised in HIV-infected repertoires, possibly indicating oligoclonality.

Alpha and beta constant-region primers primed reverse transcription of about 470 ng RNA. Alpha and beta chain libraries were made separately by chain-specific third strand synthesis with multiplexing indices. Two random hexamers, added before amplification and joined, formed each molecule's 12-nucleotide barcode. TCRdb re-called the 5' RACE reads with MiXCR, one entry per CDR3 protein. The table shows about 18,000 distinct CDR3 sequences, with roughly a tenth occurring only once. The sequence derives from an adult in good health. The sequencing input was blood.

CDR3 protein: CASSSSGGAFF. CDR3 in DNA: TGTGCCAGCAGTTCCTCCGGAGGGGCCTTCTTT. V usage is TRBV12-3 or TRBV12-4 and J usage is TRBJ1-1; D perhaps matches TRBD1 (5 bases). Trimming left V 4 bases short and J 14 bases short, with 14 bases between. The CDR3 spans 11 residues.